The 9 T cell receptor beta chains presented below share a single source sample, sequenced in a study of OX40 agonist ivuxolimab in advanced cancers. Sequencing was performed with immunoSEQ multiplex PCR; in TCRdb, only in-frame clones are kept and a portion is missing. The sample contains 65,000 to 85,000 clones, around 93% of which appear only once. Sequencing was performed on CD4+ or CD8+ T cells sorted from blood, taken in a trial of the OX40 agonist ivuxolimab. The source of these receptors is an adult with an advanced solid tumor such as melanoma, head and neck, liver or kidney cancer.

The CDR3 is CASSIDLGQNNYGYTF. As DNA, the CDR3 is TGTGCCAGCAGCATCGACCTGGGACAAAATAACTATGGCTACACCTTC. The rearrangement links TRBV5-4 to TRBJ1-2; D might be TRBD1 (6 bases). The CDR3 is 16 amino acids. Per the germline V gene, CDR1 is SGHNT and CDR2 is YYREEE (reference sequence). Trimming shortened V by 4 bases and J by 1 base, and 17 bases separated the two germline ends.

The chain links TRBV4-3 to TRBJ2-6; D is unresolved. V dropped 2 bases and J dropped 2 bases, with 7 bases sitting between them. This CDR3 has 15 amino acids. Per germline, CDR1 LGHNA and CDR2 YSLEER. CDR3 sequence (DNA): TGCGCCAGCAGCCAAAGCCTGACTGGGGCCAACGTCCTGACTTTC. Its translation is CASSQSLTGANVLTF.

This sequence joins TRBV6-5 and TRBJ1-2; 7 positions match TRBD1. Germline V CDR1 and CDR2: MNHEY, SVGAGI. The CDR3 extends over 13 amino acids. Trimming removed 6 bases from V and 2 bases from J; junction bases left unmatched: 3. The CDR3 region is CASSQTGNYGYTF. The CDR3 bases are TGTGCCAGCAGCCAGACAGGGAACTATGGCTACACCTTC.

The genes are TRBV5-1 and TRBJ2-1, with a weak D call TRBD2 (5 bases). With 0 bases removed from V and 7 bases from J, the gap between germline ends came to 11 bases. This CDR3 region has 14 residues. The germline gives CDR1 SGHRS, CDR2 YFSETQ. The CDR3 region has the DNA TGCGCCAGCAGCTTGGGGACTGCCGAGAATGAGCAGTTCTTC. As protein: CASSLGTAENEQFF.

This clone was seen only once. The chain recombines TRBV6-6 with TRBJ2-7; either TRBD1 or TRBD2 may fit D (5 bases each). Trimming took 1 base from V and 5 from J, leaving 12 bases between them. Germline assignment: CDR1 MNHNY and CDR2 SVGAGI (reference sequence). The CDR3 has 14 amino acids. The CDR3 sequence is CASSYWDLSDEQYF. CDR3 coding DNA: TGTGCCAGCAGTTACTGGGACCTCTCAGACGAGCAGTACTTC.

The chain joins TRBV9 to TRBJ1-5, with D maybe TRBD1 (5 bases). The V gene's germline CDR1 is SGDLS and CDR2 YYNGEE. V was pared by 0 bases and J by 1 base, with 5 bases between. The CDR3 consists of 14 residues. The chain's CDR3 is CASSVGDSNQPQHF. DNA of the CDR3: TGTGCCAGCAGCGTAGGGGACAGCAATCAGCCCCAGCATTTT.

CDR3 amino acids: CASGPQEGGGIHEQYF. CDR3 DNA: TGTGCTAGTGGCCCACAGGAGGGGGGAGGAATCCACGAGCAGTACTTC. The chain has TRBV12-5 and TRBJ2-7; tentatively, D is TRBD1 or TRBD2 (6 bases each). The CDR3 totals 16 residues. Germline lookup yields CDR1 LGHNT and CDR2 FRNRAP. V dropped 6 bases and J dropped 5 bases, with 23 bases sitting between them.

The genes are TRBV2 and TRBJ1-2, with 9 bases aligning to TRBD1. The CDR3 has 13 amino acids. Trimming cost V 6 bases and J 7 bases; bases outside gene matches: 6. Per germline, CDR1 SNHLY and CDR2 FYNNEI. The CDR3 DNA is TGTGCCAGCAGCCCACAGGGGGCGCGTGGCTACACCTTC. This gives the protein CASSPQGARGYTF.

The chain links TRBV27 to TRBJ2-7; D unresolved. Germline values: CDR1 MNHEY, CDR2 SMNVEV (reference sequence). The CDR3 totals 16 residues. Trimming cost V 2 bases and J 3 bases, with 17 bases left between them. The CDR3 loop reads CASSLGIGFDGYEQYF. The CDR3 region has the DNA TGTGCCAGCAGTTTAGGGATCGGGTTTGACGGCTACGAGCAGTACTTC.